A selection of T cell receptor beta chains follows, all from one sample in a study of blood T cells in healthy people across ages. TCRdb passed the 5' RACE reads through MiXCR, listing each CDR3 protein once. The repertoire includes around 1.5 million distinct CDR3 sequences, 42% of them detected once, and 7% to 9.5% sits in the top ten. Input material: blood. The receptors here all came from a woman younger than 30 in good health. Both conserved end residues are part of each CDR3. The D gene is left open where the match is weak. Clone sizes are given selectively: once, few, many, or a class where the clone is expanded.

J gene: TRBJ1-2; clone size: few; V gene: TRBV6-2/TRBV6-3; D gene: .; CDR3 protein: CASSSPGQSYGYTF; CDR3 DNA: TGTGCCAGCAGTTCCCCGGGGCAGTCCTATGGCTACACCTTC
J gene: TRBJ2-3; clone size: .; V gene: TRBV10-2; D gene: TRBD2; CDR3 protein: CASSESRIAGGPTADTQYF; CDR3 DNA: TGCGCCAGCAGTGAGTCGAGGATAGCGGGGGGGCCTACGGCAGATACGCAGTATTTT
J gene: TRBJ1-4; clone size: .; V gene: TRBV3-1; D gene: .; CDR3 protein: CASSQVGGRSEKLFF; CDR3 DNA: TGTGCCAGCAGCCAAGTGGGGGGGAGGAGTGAAAAACTGTTTTTT
J gene: TRBJ2-1; clone size: .; V gene: TRBV19; D gene: .; CDR3 protein: CASGPVDFGYNEQFF; CDR3 DNA: TGTGCCAGTGGGCCCGTAGACTTTGGCTACAATGAGCAGTTCTTC
J gene: TRBJ2-7; clone size: .; V gene: TRBV7-9; D gene: .; CDR3 protein: CASSPRQITPYEQYF; CDR3 DNA: TGTGCCAGCAGCCCCAGACAGATTACTCCCTACGAGCAGTACTTC
J gene: TRBJ2-5; clone size: few; V gene: TRBV10-3; D gene: TRBD2; CDR3 protein: CAIAGGAGETQYF; CDR3 DNA: TGTGCCATCGCCGGGGGGGCTGGGGAGACCCAGTACTTC
J gene: TRBJ2-1; clone size: .; V gene: TRBV29-1; D gene: .; CDR3 protein: CSVDSLEENVGEQFF; CDR3 DNA: TGCAGCGTTGACTCCCTAGAAGAAAACGTTGGAGAGCAGTTCTTC
J gene: TRBJ1-1; clone size: few; V gene: TRBV4-1; D gene: TRBD1; CDR3 protein: CASSQVQGDRTEAFF; CDR3 DNA: TGCGCCAGCAGCCAAGTACAGGGGGACAGGACTGAAGCTTTCTTT
J gene: TRBJ2-1; clone size: .; V gene: TRBV25-1; D gene: .; CDR3 protein: CASTQGWGAGNNEQFF; CDR3 DNA: TGTGCCAGCACTCAGGGGTGGGGGGCTGGTAACAATGAGCAGTTCTTC
J gene: TRBJ1-2; clone size: few; V gene: TRBV6-6; D gene: .; CDR3 protein: CASSYSASGDLWRYTF; CDR3 DNA: TGTGCCAGCAGTTACTCGGCGTCAGGAGACCTATGGCGGTACACCTTC
J gene: TRBJ2-7; clone size: .; V gene: TRBV6-6; D gene: TRBD2; CDR3 protein: CASRHRTSRGSYNEQYF; CDR3 DNA: TGTGCCAGCAGGCACCGGACTAGCCGGGGCTCCTACAATGAGCAGTACTTC
J gene: TRBJ2-5; clone size: .; V gene: TRBV20-1; D gene: .; CDR3 protein: CSARLVSGQETQYF; CDR3 DNA: TGCAGTGCTAGACTAGTCTCGGGACAAGAGACCCAGTACTTC
J gene: TRBJ2-3; clone size: many; V gene: TRBV6-4; D gene: .; CDR3 protein: CASSPGASSTDTQYF; CDR3 DNA: TGTGCCAGCAGTCCGGGGGCCTCTAGCACAGATACGCAGTATTTT
J gene: TRBJ2-1; clone size: .; V gene: TRBV3-1; D gene: TRBD2; CDR3 protein: CASSQDPGGAYNEQFF; CDR3 DNA: TGTGCCAGCAGCCAAGACCCCGGGGGGGCCTACAATGAGCAGTTCTTC
J gene: TRBJ2-5; clone size: .; V gene: TRBV20-1; D gene: TRBD1; CDR3 protein: CSAPTGGVGTQYF; CDR3 DNA: TGCAGTGCTCCGACAGGGGGCGTAGGGACCCAGTACTTC
J gene: TRBJ1-1; clone size: few; V gene: TRBV29-1; D gene: .; CDR3 protein: CSVEDGQSPEAFF; CDR3 DNA: TGCAGCGTTGAAGATGGACAGTCACCTGAAGCTTTCTTT
J gene: TRBJ2-3; clone size: few; V gene: TRBV20-1; D gene: .; CDR3 protein: CSAPMTASTDTQYF; CDR3 DNA: TGCAGTGCCCCGATGACAGCTAGCACAGATACGCAGTATTTT
J gene: TRBJ2-5; clone size: .; V gene: TRBV27; D gene: TRBD1; CDR3 protein: CASSLSSQGAPGETQYF; CDR3 DNA: TGTGCCAGCAGTTTATCCTCACAGGGGGCGCCGGGAGAGACCCAGTACTTC
J gene: TRBJ2-3; clone size: once; V gene: TRBV7-9; D gene: .; CDR3 protein: CASSRTAQTDTQYF; CDR3 DNA: TGTGCCAGCAGCCGGACTGCACAAACAGATACGCAGTATTTT
J gene: TRBJ1-5; clone size: .; V gene: TRBV4-2; D gene: .; CDR3 protein: CASSQVGGAGNQPQHF; CDR3 DNA: TGTGCCAGCAGCCAAGTTGGTGGGGCGGGAAATCAGCCCCAGCATTTT
J gene: TRBJ1-4; clone size: .; V gene: TRBV6-1; D gene: .; CDR3 protein: CASTTTVMLGEEKLFF; CDR3 DNA: TGTGCCAGCACCACCACCGTGATGCTAGGTGAAGAAAAACTGTTTTTT
J gene: TRBJ1-1; clone size: .; V gene: TRBV29-1; D gene: TRBD1; CDR3 protein: CSVWDRAPANAEAFF; CDR3 DNA: TGCAGCGTTTGGGACAGGGCACCGGCGAACGCTGAAGCTTTCTTT
J gene: TRBJ2-5; clone size: few; V gene: TRBV6-2/TRBV6-3; D gene: TRBD2; CDR3 protein: CASSYSTGGPPETQYF; CDR3 DNA: TGTGCCAGCAGTTACTCTACGGGAGGGCCGCCAGAGACCCAGTACTTC
J gene: TRBJ2-4; clone size: few; V gene: TRBV20-1; D gene: TRBD1; CDR3 protein: CSARDRENIQYF; CDR3 DNA: TGCAGTGCGAGGGACAGGGAAAACATTCAGTACTTC
J gene: TRBJ2-7; clone size: .; V gene: TRBV20-1; D gene: .; CDR3 protein: CSARAARTSYEQYF; CDR3 DNA: TGCAGTGCTAGAGCGGCCAGGACCTCCTACGAGCAGTACTTC
J gene: TRBJ2-4; clone size: .; V gene: TRBV6-5; D gene: .; CDR3 protein: CASSYDGVGAKNIQYF; CDR3 DNA: TGTGCCAGCAGTTACGACGGGGTTGGGGCCAAAAACATTCAGTACTTC
J gene: TRBJ2-3; clone size: .; V gene: TRBV10-3; D gene: .; CDR3 protein: CAIAGNGPGTDTQYF; CDR3 DNA: TGTGCCATCGCGGGAAATGGGCCCGGCACAGATACGCAGTATTTT
J gene: TRBJ1-2; clone size: few; V gene: TRBV5-6; D gene: TRBD1; CDR3 protein: CASSKTGMEVGGYTF; CDR3 DNA: TGTGCCAGCAGCAAGACAGGGATGGAGGTTGGAGGCTACACCTTC
J gene: TRBJ2-1; clone size: .; V gene: TRBV24-1; D gene: TRBD2; CDR3 protein: CATSDPSGSDEQFF; CDR3 DNA: TGTGCCACCAGTGACCCTAGCGGGAGTGATGAGCAGTTCTTC
J gene: TRBJ2-1; clone size: .; V gene: TRBV9; D gene: TRBD2; CDR3 protein: CASSVTSQSPYNEQFF; CDR3 DNA: TGTGCCAGCAGCGTGACTAGCCAGAGCCCCTACAATGAGCAGTTCTTC
J gene: TRBJ2-7; clone size: few; V gene: TRBV5-1; D gene: .; CDR3 protein: CASQRGEGGEQYF; CDR3 DNA: TGCGCCAGTCAAAGGGGGGAAGGAGGCGAGCAGTACTTC
J gene: TRBJ2-1; clone size: .; V gene: TRBV11-3; D gene: .; CDR3 protein: CASSFGTPAYNEQFF; CDR3 DNA: TGTGCCAGCAGCTTTGGGACCCCGGCCTACAATGAGCAGTTCTTC
J gene: TRBJ2-3; clone size: .; V gene: TRBV29-1; D gene: .; CDR3 protein: CSGRTIYTDTQYF; CDR3 DNA: TGCAGCGGGCGGACTATCTACACAGATACGCAGTATTTT
J gene: TRBJ2-5; clone size: .; V gene: TRBV5-1; D gene: .; CDR3 protein: CASRGNTEETQYF; CDR3 DNA: TGCGCCAGCAGGGGGAATACCGAAGAGACCCAGTACTTC
J gene: TRBJ2-3; clone size: .; V gene: TRBV5-1; D gene: .; CDR3 protein: CASSPRSRTDTQYF; CDR3 DNA: TGCGCCAGCAGCCCCAGGTCACGCACAGATACGCAGTATTTT
J gene: TRBJ2-7; clone size: few; V gene: TRBV7-2; D gene: .; CDR3 protein: CASSAIKGYEQYF; CDR3 DNA: TGTGCCAGCAGCGCCATAAAGGGCTACGAGCAGTACTTC
J gene: TRBJ1-5; clone size: .; V gene: TRBV20-1; D gene: .; CDR3 protein: CSASHGNQPQHF; CDR3 DNA: TGCAGTGCTAGTCATGGCAATCAGCCCCAGCATTTT
J gene: TRBJ2-6; clone size: .; V gene: TRBV4-1; D gene: .; CDR3 protein: CASSQVGTGPGANVLTF; CDR3 DNA: TGCGCCAGCAGCCAAGTGGGGACTGGGCCTGGGGCCAACGTCCTGACTTTC
J gene: TRBJ2-3; clone size: .; V gene: TRBV6-5; D gene: .; CDR3 protein: CASSSTLGVHTDTQYF; CDR3 DNA: TGTGCCAGCAGTTCGACCCTTGGGGTCCACACAGATACGCAGTATTTT
J gene: TRBJ2-7; clone size: .; V gene: TRBV14; D gene: .; CDR3 protein: CASSDPGQPYEQYF; CDR3 DNA: TGTGCCAGCAGCGATCCAGGACAGCCCTACGAGCAGTACTTC
J gene: TRBJ2-1; clone size: few; V gene: TRBV4-1; D gene: TRBD2; CDR3 protein: CASSHEPGLAYSEQFF; CDR3 DNA: TGCGCCAGCAGCCACGAACCGGGACTAGCTTATAGTGAGCAGTTCTTC
J gene: TRBJ2-7; clone size: .; V gene: TRBV10-3; D gene: TRBD1; CDR3 protein: CAISDSGTGVQEQYF; CDR3 DNA: TGTGCCATCAGCGACTCCGGGACAGGGGTGCAAGAGCAGTACTTC
J gene: TRBJ2-5; clone size: .; V gene: TRBV3-1; D gene: TRBD1; CDR3 protein: CASSQDWTGSQETQYF; CDR3 DNA: TGTGCCAGCAGCCAAGACTGGACAGGGTCTCAAGAGACCCAGTACTTC
J gene: TRBJ2-3; clone size: .; V gene: TRBV2; D gene: TRBD1; CDR3 protein: CASPGTGSTDTQYF; CDR3 DNA: TGTGCCAGCCCCGGGACAGGGAGCACAGATACGCAGTATTTT
J gene: TRBJ2-1; clone size: few; V gene: TRBV29-1; D gene: .; CDR3 protein: CSVVPPEQFF; CDR3 DNA: TGCAGCGTTGTCCCTCCTGAGCAGTTCTTC
J gene: TRBJ2-1; clone size: few; V gene: TRBV10-2; D gene: .; CDR3 protein: CASGPLDYNEQFF; CDR3 DNA: TGCGCCAGCGGACCGCTGGATTACAATGAGCAGTTCTTC
J gene: TRBJ2-7; clone size: .; V gene: TRBV6-5; D gene: .; CDR3 protein: CASSYARGAYEQYF; CDR3 DNA: TGTGCCAGCAGTTACGCGAGGGGGGCCTACGAGCAGTACTTC
J gene: TRBJ2-5; clone size: .; V gene: TRBV6-5; D gene: TRBD2; CDR3 protein: CASSYQAGGPSGETQYF; CDR3 DNA: TGTGCCAGCAGTTACCAGGCGGGAGGGCCGTCTGGGGAGACCCAGTACTTC
J gene: TRBJ1-5; clone size: few; V gene: TRBV24-1; D gene: .; CDR3 protein: CATSDHVNQPQHF; CDR3 DNA: TGTGCCACCAGTGACCACGTTAATCAGCCCCAGCATTTT
J gene: TRBJ1-2; clone size: .; V gene: TRBV7-9; D gene: .; CDR3 protein: CASSLVHGYTF; CDR3 DNA: TGTGCCAGCAGCTTGGTTCATGGCTACACCTTC
J gene: TRBJ1-2; clone size: .; V gene: TRBV12-3/TRBV12-4; D gene: .; CDR3 protein: CASSSREGPQRGGYTF; CDR3 DNA: TGTGCCAGCAGTTCAAGAGAGGGTCCTCAAAGGGGTGGCTACACCTTC
J gene: TRBJ2-3; clone size: .; V gene: TRBV20-1; D gene: TRBD2; CDR3 protein: CSANRVAGLTDTQYF; CDR3 DNA: TGCAGTGCAAATCGGGTAGCGGGCCTCACAGATACGCAGTATTTT
J gene: TRBJ2-7; clone size: .; V gene: TRBV18; D gene: TRBD1; CDR3 protein: CARSPQDRGSEQYF; CDR3 DNA: TGTGCCCGCTCACCTCAAGACAGGGGAAGCGAGCAGTACTTC
J gene: TRBJ2-3; clone size: .; V gene: TRBV29-1; D gene: .; CDR3 protein: CSSGGAGGRTDTQYF; CDR3 DNA: TGCAGCTCAGGGGGGGCCGGGGGCCGCACAGATACGCAGTATTTT
J gene: TRBJ2-7; clone size: few; V gene: TRBV20-1; D gene: .; CDR3 protein: CSARVTGSYEQYF; CDR3 DNA: TGCAGTGCTAGAGTAACGGGCTCCTACGAGCAGTACTTC
J gene: TRBJ2-1; clone size: few; V gene: TRBV6-6; D gene: .; CDR3 protein: CASSYSADSYNEQFF; CDR3 DNA: TGTGCCAGCAGTTACTCGGCAGACTCCTACAATGAGCAGTTCTTC
J gene: TRBJ2-6; clone size: .; V gene: TRBV6-1; D gene: TRBD2; CDR3 protein: CASRGLAGESGANVLTF; CDR3 DNA: TGTGCCAGCAGAGGACTAGCGGGGGAATCGGGGGCCAACGTCCTGACTTTC
J gene: TRBJ2-3; clone size: .; V gene: TRBV20-1; D gene: TRBD1; CDR3 protein: CGGATGANTDTQYF; CDR3 DNA: TGCGGTGGCGCGACAGGGGCTAATACAGATACGCAGTATTTT
J gene: TRBJ1-6; clone size: few; V gene: TRBV7-2; D gene: .; CDR3 protein: CASSHYDRLNSPLHF; CDR3 DNA: TGTGCCAGCAGCCATTACGACAGACTTAATTCACCCCTCCACTTT